This record looks at one T cell receptor beta chain sequence and its context. The antigen is unknown. This specimen comes from a study of shared clonotypes between healthy human individuals. Terminally differentiated effector memory CD45RA+ cells were left out of the naive CD8 fraction, which was CD45RO-negative and positively selected for CCR7. General observations from the study: Sampling included only blood; tissue repertoires likely differ. Generation probabilities were higher for clonotypes shared across all four sorted-subset donors than for unshared ones.

Several immunoSEQ plates held equal portions of the genomic DNA taken from each subset. Generated by immunoSEQ multiplex PCR, the TCRdb table keeps only in-frame clones and is missing some. The table lists approximately 720,000 clones, 90% to 95% of them singletons. Material for sequencing was naive CD8+ T cells sorted from blood. The TCR was taken from a man under 40 in good health.

CDR3 sequence (DNA): TGTGCCAGCAGCCCAGAGCGGATAAGCACAGATACGCAGTATTTT. Its translation is CASSPERISTDTQYF. The V and J genes are TRBV9 and TRBJ2-3; a weak D match, TRBD2 (5 bases). Trimming pared 4 bases from V and 0 bases from J, leaving 12 bases between. Germline-derived CDR1 and CDR2 are SGDLS and YYNGEE. This CDR3 spans 15 amino acids.